The rows below give T cell receptor beta chains drawn from one sample of a study of blood T cell repertoires in COVID-19. The assay was immunoSEQ multiplex PCR, and TCRdb's table has in-frame clones only and misses some. This table holds around 86,000 clones, approximately 85% found once. Material: peripheral blood. The receptors here all came from a human donor in a cohort sampled during active COVID-19. Each CDR3 is given with its conserved first and last residue. D genes are given only for firm matches. Clone size is shown for a subset of rows, as once, few, many or a class of expanded clone.

CASTPRVTDTQYF	TGTGCCAGCACCCCGCGTGTCACAGATACGCAGTATTTT	13	NA	TRBJ2-3	NA	TRBV12-3/TRBV12-4
CASSMGPSTGELFF	TGTGCCAGTAGTATGGGTCCTAGTACCGGGGAGCTGTTTTTT	14	NA	TRBJ2-2	NA	TRBV19
CVWSARTGDGYTF	TGTGTCTGGAGTGCCCGGACAGGGGATGGCTACACCTTC	13	TRBD1	TRBJ1-2	NA	TRBV30
CASSSSLAVWKETQYF	TGTGCCAGCAGCTCCTCGCTAGCGGTGTGGAAAGAGACCCAGTACTTC	16	TRBD2	TRBJ2-5	once	TRBV11-2
CASSPGQGSEQYF	TGTGCCAGCAGCCCGGGACAGGGCTCCGAGCAGTACTTC	13	TRBD1	TRBJ2-7	NA	TRBV25-1
CASSLGGQGYGYTF	TGCGCCAGCAGCTTGGGGGGACAGGGCTATGGCTACACCTTC	14	TRBD1	TRBJ1-2	NA	TRBV5-1
CAWSQPLPGQGAQGANVLTF	TGTGCCTGGAGTCAACCTTTACCGGGACAGGGGGCGCAGGGGGCCAACGTCCTGACTTTC	20	TRBD1	TRBJ2-6	NA	TRBV30
CAWSSLSPNTEAFF	TGTGCCTGGAGTTCCCTAAGCCCGAACACTGAAGCTTTCTTT	14	NA	TRBJ1-1	NA	TRBV30
CASANSYTEAFF	TGTGCCAGCGCGAACAGCTACACTGAAGCTTTCTTT	12	NA	TRBJ1-1	NA	TRBV27
CASSLTGPNYGYTF	TGTGCCAGCAGCTTGACAGGACCTAACTATGGCTACACCTTC	14	NA	TRBJ1-2	NA	TRBV7-9
CASSEDSTGLQVYGYTF	TGTGCCAGCAGTGAAGATTCAACAGGGCTTCAGGTCTATGGCTACACCTTC	17	NA	TRBJ1-2	NA	TRBV6-1
CASSVGLAGGPSYNEQFF	TGTGCCAGCAGCGTAGGTCTAGCGGGGGGGCCATCATACAATGAGCAGTTCTTC	18	TRBD2	TRBJ2-1	NA	TRBV9
CAISELERGGLETQYF	TGTGCCATCAGTGAGCTCGAGCGGGGGGGCCTGGAGACCCAGTACTTC	16	TRBD2	TRBJ2-5	NA	TRBV10-3
CASREGDVRGNTIYF	TGTGCCAGCAGGGAAGGGGATGTGCGGGGAAACACCATATATTTT	15	NA	TRBJ1-3	NA	TRBV7-9
CASRQGTRAFF	TGTGCCAGCAGGCAGGGTACGCGCGCTTTCTTT	11	NA	TRBJ1-1	NA	TRBV7-9
CASSSTSGGGTDTQYF	TGTGCCAGCAGCTCTACTAGCGGGGGGGGCACAGATACGCAGTATTTT	16	TRBD2	TRBJ2-3	NA	TRBV7-3
CASRPTGVYEQYF	TGTGCCAGCAGGCCGACAGGGGTCTACGAGCAGTACTTC	13	TRBD1	TRBJ2-7	NA	TRBV12-3/TRBV12-4
CASSRLAGGKADTQYF	TGCGCCAGCAGCCGACTTGCAGGGGGCAAGGCAGATACGCAGTATTTT	16	TRBD1	TRBJ2-3	NA	TRBV4-3
CASSFEASTGNTEAFF	TGTGCCAGCAGTTTCGAGGCCTCGACAGGGAACACTGAAGCTTTCTTT	16	NA	TRBJ1-1	NA	TRBV27
CASIEGTGWHGYTF	TGTGCCAGCATAGAAGGGACAGGGTGGCATGGCTACACCTTC	14	TRBD1	TRBJ1-2	NA	TRBV6-6
CASSLAGGPFHTGELFF	TGCGCCAGCAGCCTCGCCGGCGGGCCCTTTCACACCGGGGAGCTGTTTTTT	17	NA	TRBJ2-2	NA	TRBV4-1
CASSESALAGGPGEQYF	TGCGCCAGCAGTGAGTCGGCCCTAGCGGGAGGGCCTGGCGAGCAGTACTTC	17	TRBD2	TRBJ2-7	few	TRBV10-1
CASSQVVGVDTQYF	TGCGCCAGCAGCCAAGTGGTCGGGGTTGATACGCAGTATTTT	14	NA	TRBJ2-3	NA	TRBV4-3
CASAQATGNQPQHF	TGTGCCAGCGCCCAGGCCACGGGCAATCAGCCCCAGCATTTT	14	NA	TRBJ1-5	NA	TRBV3-1/TRBV3-2
CASSLGGRGETQYF	TGTGCCAGCAGCTTGGGGGGGCGCGGGGAGACCCAGTACTTC	14	NA	TRBJ2-5	once	TRBV5-5
CASSYMSTEAFF	TGTGCCAGCAGTTATATGAGCACTGAAGCTTTCTTT	12	NA	TRBJ1-1	NA	TRBV6-2/TRBV6-3
CATSDWGLKTEAFF	TGTGCCACCAGTGATTGGGGGCTGAAGACTGAAGCTTTCTTT	14	NA	TRBJ1-1	NA	TRBV24-1
CASSSWTSGRTIEQFF	TGTGCCAGCAGCTCTTGGACTAGCGGGAGAACGATTGAGCAGTTCTTC	16	TRBD2	TRBJ2-1	NA	TRBV7-2
CASYPGNQEHNEQFF	TGTGCCAGCTATCCAGGGAATCAGGAACACAATGAGCAGTTCTTC	15	NA	TRBJ2-1	NA	TRBV2
CSARDYYEQYF	TGCAGTGCTAGAGATTACTACGAGCAGTACTTC	11	NA	TRBJ2-7	NA	TRBV20-1
CASSSGDLYGYTF	TGTGCCAGCAGTTCGGGGGATCTCTATGGCTACACCTTC	13	NA	TRBJ1-2	NA	TRBV28
CASKLRETQYF	TGTGCCAGCAAACTCCGGGAAACCCAGTACTTC	11	NA	TRBJ2-7	NA	TRBV6-6
CASSSGLAQTDTQYF	TGTGCCAGCAGCTCCGGACTAGCGCAGACAGATACGCAGTATTTT	15	TRBD2	TRBJ2-3	NA	TRBV5-4
CASSLTEYSNQPQHF	TGTGCCAGCAGTCTGACAGAATATAGCAATCAGCCCCAGCATTTT	15	NA	TRBJ1-5	few	TRBV6-2/TRBV6-3
CASSLGVTGTGKAEAFF	TGTGCCAGCAGTTTAGGGGTCACCGGGACAGGGAAGGCTGAAGCTTTCTTT	17	TRBD1	TRBJ1-1	NA	TRBV28
CASSPGTGGSETQYF	TGTGCCAGCAGCCCTGGGACAGGGGGCTCGGAGACCCAGTACTTC	15	TRBD1	TRBJ2-5	NA	TRBV4-2
CASNSRDYNTDTQYF	TGTGCCAGTAATTCCCGGGACTACAACACAGATACGCAGTATTTT	15	TRBD2	TRBJ2-3	NA	TRBV19
CASSVQLAGPVLTGELFF	TGTGCCAGCAGCGTACAGCTAGCGGGCCCCGTCCTTACCGGGGAGCTGTTTTTT	18	TRBD2	TRBJ2-2	NA	TRBV9
CASSPINQDRGKNQPQHF	TGTGCCAGCAGCCCTATCAACCAGGACAGGGGAAAGAATCAGCCCCAGCATTTT	18	TRBD1	TRBJ1-5	NA	TRBV3-1/TRBV3-2
CASSPTGGYEQYF	TGTGCCAGCAGCCCAACAGGGGGTTACGAGCAGTACTTC	13	TRBD1	TRBJ2-7	NA	TRBV12-3/TRBV12-4
CAISGLAGGPDTGELFF	TGTGCCATCAGTGGACTAGCGGGAGGGCCGGACACCGGGGAGCTGTTTTTT	17	TRBD2	TRBJ2-2	NA	TRBV10-3
CASSPPARTNSYEQYF	TGTGCCAGCAGCCCCCCCGCCCGGACTAACTCATACGAGCAGTACTTC	16	NA	TRBJ2-7	NA	TRBV3-1/TRBV3-2
CASSQQQSTGGTTYEQYF	TGCGCCAGCAGCCAACAACAATCAACAGGGGGGACCACCTACGAGCAGTACTTC	18	TRBD1	TRBJ2-7	few	TRBV4-1
CASSFGTGASFSPSYGYTF	TGTGCCAGCAGTTTCGGGACAGGGGCTTCTTTTTCTCCTAGCTATGGCTACACCTTC	19	TRBD1	TRBJ1-2	NA	TRBV27
CASSLVTSGSRGQFF	TGCGCCAGCAGCTTGGTTACTAGCGGGAGTCGAGGACAGTTCTTC	15	TRBD2	TRBJ2-1	many	TRBV5-1
CASSAETGSNEKLFF	TGTGCCAGTAGTGCCGAAACCGGGAGTAATGAAAAACTGTTTTTT	15	NA	TRBJ1-4	NA	TRBV19
CASSLIRGAGSEAFF	TGTGCCAGCAGTTTAATCCGGGGTGCGGGATCTGAAGCTTTCTTT	15	NA	TRBJ1-1	NA	TRBV28
CASSLRQGAYEQYF	TGTGCCAGCAGCTTGCGGCAGGGGGCCTACGAGCAGTACTTC	14	TRBD1	TRBJ2-7	NA	TRBV11-3
CASSAYLGGNQPQHF	TGTGCCAGCAGCGCGTACCTAGGAGGCAATCAGCCCCAGCATTTT	15	NA	TRBJ1-5	NA	TRBV5-6
CASSLGDSAVSYEQYF	TGTGCCAGCAGCTTGGGGGACAGCGCCGTCTCCTACGAGCAGTACTTC	16	TRBD1	TRBJ2-7	NA	TRBV11-2
CASSTRQGRGNEQFF	TGCGCCAGCAGCACGCGACAGGGGAGGGGCAATGAGCAGTTCTTC	15	NA	TRBJ2-1	NA	TRBV5-1